Here is one T cell receptor beta chain with its context. The CDR3 end shows no conserved phenylalanine or tryptophan, and so a read error is likely. It is unclear where the CDR3 begins or ends on the DNA, so no DNA is shown, and the CDR3 is as TCRdb lists it. Quantitative 5'-RACE with molecular barcodes was used to make the TCR beta libraries. TCRdb re-derived calls from the 5' RACE reads in MiXCR, one entry per CDR3 protein. The table shows 110,000 to 150,000 distinct CDR3 sequences, with roughly 8% occurring only once. These data come from a study of CD8 T cells in ankylosing spondylitis. From germline, CDR1 is SGHTS and CDR2 YDEGEE. With termini counted, the CDR3 has 14 amino acids.

Specimen: synovial fluid, either unsorted or a sorted T cell fraction (not recorded which). The TCR was taken from a male donor with ankylosing spondylitis. The chain combines TRBV5-8 with TRBJ2-3; the D call TRBD2 from the table was never checked on the DNA. The CDR3 loop reads CASSPGPFTWVLYC.